What follows are 8 T cell receptor beta chains derived from one specimen sequenced in a study of beta chain features in type 1 diabetes. Sequencing targeted expressed TCRB transcripts, as all isolated RNA had been reverse transcribed. Clones were sequenced by immunoSEQ multiplex PCR, and TCRdb holds only the in-frame ones, with some missing. The sample has 130,000 to 150,000 clones, about 7% seen once. The source material was central memory CD4+ T cells from blood. The receptors derive from a woman between 25 and 40 years old in good health.

This clone has more than one count but fewer than ten. J is TRBJ2-5 and V is TRBV6-5; 7 nucleotides match TRBD2. Germline lookup yields CDR1 MNHEY and CDR2 SVGAGI. Unmatched junction bases numbered 6, after V lost 6 bases and J lost 2 bases. This CDR3 is built from 14 residues. The CDR3 loop reads CASSQGTKQETQYF. CDR3 DNA sequence: TGTGCCAGCAGCCAAGGGACTAAGCAAGAGACCCAGTACTTC.

This rearrangement joins TRBV7-9 to TRBJ2-5, with TRBD2 matching over 14 bases. The ends lost 5 bases at V and 0 bases at J; junction bases unmatched: 5. The CDR3 runs to 17 residues. Germline CDR1 and CDR2: SEHNR and FQNEAQ (reference sequence). CDR3 sequence reads: CASSAGLAGAYQETQYF. The CDR3 DNA is TGTGCCAGCAGCGCGGGACTAGCGGGAGCGTACCAAGAGACCCAGTACTTC.

Concerning this clone itself: One junction end does not reproduce the germline sequence, and a read error may be involved. The chain has TRBV7-2 and TRBJ2-5, with a possible D match to TRBD1 (6 bases). The CDR3 is made up of 13 amino acids. Germline CDR1 SGHTA, CDR2 FQGNSA. CDR3 protein: CASSQDQGETQYF. The CDR3 coding sequence is TGCGCCAGCAGCCAAGATCAGGGGGAGACCCAGTACTTC. Based on the CDR3 plus reference TRBV7-2 and TRBJ2-5, the full variable domain is GAGVSQSPSNKVTEKGKDVELRCDPISGHTALYWYRQSLGQGLEFLIYFQGNSAPDKSGLPSDRFSAERTGGSVSTLTIQRTQQEDSAVYLCASSQDQGETQYFGPGTRLLVL.

This clone has only a few counts. The chain recombines TRBV7-2 with TRBJ2-2; 8 bases are shared with TRBD1. The trim removed 5 bases at V and 0 bases at J, leaving 5 bases unmatched. From germline, CDR1 is SGHTA and CDR2 FQGNSA. CDR3 length: 16 amino acids. The CDR3 DNA sequence: TGTGCCAGCAGCCCGCAGGGGGCCTCGAACACCGGGGAGCTGTTTTTT. Translated, it gives CASSPQGASNTGELFF. The entire variable domain, with the rest obtained from reference TRBV7-2 and TRBJ2-2, is as follows: GAGVSQSPSNKVTEKGKDVELRCDPISGHTALYWYRQSLGQGLEFLIYFQGNSAPDKSGLPSDRFSAERTGGSVSTLTIQRTQQEDSAVYLCASSPQGASNTGELFFGEGSRLTVL.

The genes are TRBV7-6 and TRBJ2-7, with 13 bases lining up with TRBD2. The CDR3 runs to 16 residues. Trimming removed 5 bases from V and 8 bases from J; junction bases left unmatched: 12. Germline V gene lookup returns CDR1 SGHVS and CDR2 FNYEAQ. CDR3 residues: CASSGAGTSGERKQYF. CDR3 in DNA: TGTGCCAGCAGCGGGGCCGGGACTAGCGGGGAGAGGAAGCAGTACTTC.

V gene TRBV7-2 combines with J gene TRBJ1-1; 12 bases align to TRBD1. Germline CDR1 and CDR2: SGHTA and FQGNSA. This CDR3 is 16 amino acids long. With 4 bases clipped from V and 5 bases from J, the junction kept 8 bases outside the gene matches. The CDR3 protein is CASSYGTGGASTEAFF. Written as DNA, the CDR3 is TGTGCCAGCAGCTACGGGACAGGGGGCGCGTCGACTGAAGCTTTCTTT.

A few counts support this clone. The V call is TRBV7-8, the J call TRBJ2-2; 12 positions match TRBD2. The CDR3 has 16 amino acids. CDR1 and CDR2 from the germline V gene are SGHVS and FQNEAQ. Trimming at V came to 2 bases and at J to 3 bases, leaving 1 base not matched to a gene. The CDR3 is CASSLRLAGDTGELFF. DNA for the CDR3: TGTGCCAGCAGCTTACGACTAGCGGGAGACACCGGGGAGCTGTTTTTT.

The J gene is TRBJ2-5, the V gene TRBV5-1; 10 positions match TRBD1. Near its end, the DNA agrees better with TRBJ2-7, so the J call may be wrong. The CDR3 length is 14 residues. The germline V gene has CDR1 SGHRS and CDR2 YFSETQ. CDR3 DNA sequence: TGCGCCAGCAACCCCGGACAGGGGGAGTACGAGCAGTACTTC. It is translated as CASNPGQGEYEQYF.